The 12 T cell receptor beta chains below all came from one sample that was sequenced in a study of beta chain features in type 1 diabetes. Expressed TCRB transcripts got sequenced, as all isolated RNA was reverse transcribed. The data were produced by immunoSEQ multiplex PCR, yet TCRdb's version contains in-frame clones alone and is incomplete. The sample consists of approximately 170,000 clones, 7.8% of them appearing once. Study-wide results and limits: When Type 1 diabetes patients were examined, their TCRB CDR3s proved moderately but significantly shorter in all four CD4+ subsets.

The antigens these receptors bind are not known. The sample comprised central memory CD4+ T cells from blood. These receptors came from a woman aged 40 to 50 with type 1 diabetes.

Ten or more counts support this clone. The chain links TRBV30 to TRBJ2-1; D is possibly TRBD2 (6 bases). V lost 1 base and J lost 3, with 10 bases in between. This CDR3 region has 14 residues. The germline CDR1 and CDR2 sequences are GTSNPN and SVGIG (reference sequence). Written as DNA, the CDR3 is TGTGCCTGGAGTGGGGGGGAGAGCTACAATGAGCAGTTCTTC. Translation: CAWSGGESYNEQFF. Variable domain in full (rest from reference TRBV30 and TRBJ2-1): SQTIHQWPATLVQPVGSPLSLECTVEGTSNPNLYWYRQAAGRGLQLLFYSVGIGQISSEVPQNLSASRPQDRQFILSSKKLLLSDSGFYLCAWSGGESYNEQFFGPGTRLTVL.

This clone was detected many times. The sample carries other DNA sequences with the same CDR3. The J gene is TRBJ2-1, the V gene TRBV7-2, with 10 bases aligning to TRBD2. Germline-derived CDR1 and CDR2 are SGHTA and FQGNSA. V trimming: 5 bases; J trimming: 2 bases; junction bases outside the gene matches: 3. The CDR3 is 15 amino acids. The CDR3 sequence: CASSPGLAAYNEQFF. In DNA, the CDR3 is TGTGCCAGCAGCCCCGGACTAGCGGCCTACAATGAGCAGTTCTTC. The whole variable domain, remainder taken from reference TRBV7-2 and TRBJ2-1, is GAGVSQSPSNKVTEKGKDVELRCDPISGHTALYWYRQSLGQGLEFLIYFQGNSAPDKSGLPSDRFSAERTGGSVSTLTIQRTQQEDSAVYLCASSPGLAAYNEQFFGPGTRLTVL.

Only a few counts were recorded for this clone. The CDR3 DNA is TGTGCCAGCAGCCAATTTGACTCCGCTCAAAACTATGGCTACACCTTC. Protein product: CASSQFDSAQNYGYTF. The rearrangement uses TRBV14 and TRBJ1-2; D gene ambiguous. V lost 2 bases and J lost 2, with 15 bases in between. The CDR3 runs 16 residues. Germline CDR1 reads SGHDN; CDR2 reads FVKESK.

This chain links TRBV28 with TRBJ2-3; the match to TRBD2 covers 8 bases. The CDR3 is 18 amino acids. The trim removed 4 bases at V and 3 bases at J, leaving 15 bases unmatched. CDR1 is MDHEN and CDR2 is SYDVKM in the germline V gene. CDR3 sequence reads: CASSSPPQAGVLTDTQYF. CDR3 bases: TGTGCCAGCAGTTCGCCCCCTCAAGCGGGAGTGTTGACAGATACGCAGTATTTT.

The CDR3 nucleotides read TGTGCCACCAGCAGAGGGGCCACAGATACGCAGTATTTT. It encodes CATSRGATDTQYF. The genes are TRBV15 and TRBJ2-3; D is uncertain. Trimming stripped 1 base from V and 2 bases from J, with 4 bases between. Germline CDR1 and CDR2: LNHNV and YYDKDF (reference sequence). This CDR3 comprises 13 residues.

This clone showed up just a few times. V and J are TRBV13 and TRBJ2-1, with D unclear. Trimming cost V 5 bases and J 10 bases, with 36 bases left between them. This CDR3 comprises 20 residues. Germline V CDR1 and CDR2: PRHDT, FYEKMQ (reference sequence). This CDR3 reads CASSTRPSISSGPIGLEQFF. DNA of the CDR3: TGTGCCAGCAGCACACGACCCTCTATTAGCTCCGGTCCGATTGGTTTAGAGCAGTTCTTC.

This clone was recorded many times. The chain recombines TRBV18 with TRBJ1-4; 9 bases are a match to TRBD1. Trimming cost V 4 bases and J 8 bases; bases outside gene matches: 2. This CDR3 is 13 amino acids long. CDR1 is KGHSH and CDR2 is LQKENI in the germline V gene. The CDR3 sequence is CASSQDRGEKLFF. DNA for the CDR3: TGTGCCAGCTCACAGGACAGGGGAGAAAAACTGTTTTTT.

This chain connects TRBV5-4 to TRBJ2-7; 8 bases are a match to TRBD1. The CDR3 totals 13 residues. Germline V gene sequence: CDR1 SGHNT, CDR2 YYREEE (reference sequence). V trimming: 5 bases; J trimming: 3 bases; junction bases outside the gene matches: 4. In DNA, the CDR3 is TGTGCCAGCAGTGGACAGGGATTCTACGAGCAGTACTTC. Translated, it gives CASSGQGFYEQYF.

This clone was seen ten or more times. The CDR3 reads CASSGGTGNTIYF. In DNA form, the CDR3 reads TGCGCCAGCAGCGGGGGGACCGGAAACACCATATATTTT. V is TRBV5-1 and J is TRBJ1-3; maybe TRBD1 (5 bases). This CDR3 is built from 13 residues. Germline V CDR1 and CDR2: SGHRS, YFSETQ. V was trimmed by 4 bases and J by 4 bases, leaving 9 bases between them.

The V gene is TRBV5-5, the J gene TRBJ2-6; 8 positions agree with TRBD1. CDR1 is SGHKS and CDR2 is YYEKEE in the germline V gene (reference sequence). This CDR3 region has 18 residues. V lost 4 bases, J lost 0 bases, and 9 bases stayed unmatched. The CDR3 region is CASSLDRASFSGANVLTF. Written as DNA, the CDR3 is TGTGCCAGCAGCCTGGACAGGGCCTCCTTCTCTGGGGCCAACGTCCTGACTTTC.

The J gene is TRBJ2-2, the V gene TRBV9, with 11 bases matching TRBD1. From germline, CDR1 is SGDLS and CDR2 YYNGEE. There are 15 residues in the CDR3. V shed 3 bases, J shed 3 bases, and the junction held 1 base outside the gene matches. CDR3 sequence reads: CASSADRGHTGELFF. CDR3 nucleotide sequence: TGTGCCAGCAGCGCGGACAGGGGGCACACCGGGGAGCTGTTTTTT.

The table lists this clone with a few counts. The chain uses TRBV28 and TRBJ2-5; D perhaps matches TRBD2 (5 bases). Germline CDR1 is MDHEN and CDR2 is SYDVKM. The CDR3 extends over 13 amino acids. V was pared by 3 bases and J by 2 bases, with 7 bases between. CDR3 in amino acids: CASSLEVQETQYF. CDR3 DNA sequence: TGTGCCAGCAGTTTGGAGGTGCAAGAGACCCAGTACTTC. Looking up the rest from reference TRBV28 and TRBJ2-5 gives the full variable domain: DVKVTQSSRYLVKRTGEKVFLECVQDMDHENMFWYRQDPGLGLRLIYFSYDVKMKEKGDIPEGYSVSREKKERFSLILESASTNQTSMYLCASSLEVQETQYFGPGTRLLVL.